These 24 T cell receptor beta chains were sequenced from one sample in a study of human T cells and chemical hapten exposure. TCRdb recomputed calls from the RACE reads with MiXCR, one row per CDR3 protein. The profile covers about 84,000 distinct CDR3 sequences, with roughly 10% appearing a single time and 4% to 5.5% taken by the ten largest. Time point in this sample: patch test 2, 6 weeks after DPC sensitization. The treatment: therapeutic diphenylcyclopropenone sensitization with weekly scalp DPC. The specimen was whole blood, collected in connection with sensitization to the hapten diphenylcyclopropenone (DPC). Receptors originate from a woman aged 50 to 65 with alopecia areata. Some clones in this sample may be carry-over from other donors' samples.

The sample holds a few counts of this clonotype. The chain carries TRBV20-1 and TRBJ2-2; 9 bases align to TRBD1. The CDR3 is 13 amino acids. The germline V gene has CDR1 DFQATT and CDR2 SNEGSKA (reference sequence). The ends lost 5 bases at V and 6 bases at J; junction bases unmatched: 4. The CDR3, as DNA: TGCAGTGCTGGGACAGGGAGGGCCGGGGAGCTGTTTTTT. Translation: CSAGTGRAGELFF.

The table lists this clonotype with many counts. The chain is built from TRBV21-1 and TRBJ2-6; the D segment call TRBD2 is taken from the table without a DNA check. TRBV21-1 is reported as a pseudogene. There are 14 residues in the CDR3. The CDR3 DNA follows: TGTGCCAGCGGGGGACTCTCTGGGGCCAACGTCCTGACTTTC. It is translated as CASGGLSGANVLTF.

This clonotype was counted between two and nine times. As DNA, the CDR3 is TGTGCCAGCAGTGAATACGGCTTCAAGAAGACCCAGTACTTC. Translating it yields CASSEYGFKKTQYF. The genes are TRBV6-1 and TRBJ2-5; D not resolved. V gave up 2 bases and J gave up 6 bases, with 13 bases separating them. Per the germline V gene, CDR1 is MNHNS and CDR2 is SASEGT. The CDR3 is 14 amino acids.

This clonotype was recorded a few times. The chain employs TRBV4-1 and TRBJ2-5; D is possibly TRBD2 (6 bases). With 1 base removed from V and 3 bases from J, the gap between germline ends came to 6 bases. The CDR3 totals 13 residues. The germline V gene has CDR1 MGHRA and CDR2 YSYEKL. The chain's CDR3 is CASSQAGEETQYF. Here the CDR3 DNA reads TGCGCCAGCAGCCAAGCGGGGGAAGAGACCCAGTACTTC.

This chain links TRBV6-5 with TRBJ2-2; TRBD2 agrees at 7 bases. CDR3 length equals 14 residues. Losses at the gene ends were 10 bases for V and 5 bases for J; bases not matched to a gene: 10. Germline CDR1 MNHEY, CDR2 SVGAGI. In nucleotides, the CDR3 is TGTGCCACTTACGGACTAGTTTGGACCGGGGAGCTGTTTTTT. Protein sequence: CATYGLVWTGELFF.

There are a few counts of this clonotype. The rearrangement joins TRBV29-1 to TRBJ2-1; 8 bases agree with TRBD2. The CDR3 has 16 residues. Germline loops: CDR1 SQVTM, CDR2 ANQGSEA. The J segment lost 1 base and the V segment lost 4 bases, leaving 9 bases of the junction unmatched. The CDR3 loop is CSVGAEPSGSYNEQFF. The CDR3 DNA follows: TGCAGCGTTGGGGCGGAGCCTAGCGGGTCCTACAATGAGCAGTTCTTC.

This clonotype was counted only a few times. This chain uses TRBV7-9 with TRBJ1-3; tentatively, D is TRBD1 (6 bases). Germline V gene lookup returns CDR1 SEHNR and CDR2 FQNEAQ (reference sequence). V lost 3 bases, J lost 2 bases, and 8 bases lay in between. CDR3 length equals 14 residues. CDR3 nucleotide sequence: TGTGCCAGCAGCTTTGCAGGGGCTGGAAACACCATATATTTT. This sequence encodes CASSFAGAGNTIYF.

Here the CDR3 DNA reads TGTGCCAGCAGCAAAGAGAGGAGACAGGCATCCTATGAAGCTTTCTTT. It codes for CASSKERRQASYEAFF. J is TRBJ1-1 and V is TRBV21-1; the DNA was not used to check the table's D call, TRBD1. TRBV21-1 is deemed a pseudogene. The CDR3 extends over 16 amino acids.

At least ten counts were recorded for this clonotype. DNA of the CDR3: TGCAGCGTTGAAGATGGGGAGGGGGCTTACTACGAGCAGTACTTC. Its protein product is CSVEDGEGAYYEQYF. The V and J genes are TRBV29-1 and TRBJ2-7; D may be TRBD1 or TRBD2 (7 bases each). The CDR3 spans 15 residues. Trimming took 0 bases from V and 3 from J, leaving 15 bases between them. Per the germline V gene, CDR1 is SQVTM and CDR2 is ANQGSEA.

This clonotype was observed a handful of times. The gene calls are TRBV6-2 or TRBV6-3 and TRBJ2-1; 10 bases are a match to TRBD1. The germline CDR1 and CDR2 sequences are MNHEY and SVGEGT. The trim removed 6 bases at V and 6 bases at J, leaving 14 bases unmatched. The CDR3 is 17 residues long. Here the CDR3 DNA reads TGTGCCAGCAGCCCAATAGTAGGGACAGGGGAATTCAATGAGCAGTTCTTC. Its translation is CASSPIVGTGEFNEQFF.

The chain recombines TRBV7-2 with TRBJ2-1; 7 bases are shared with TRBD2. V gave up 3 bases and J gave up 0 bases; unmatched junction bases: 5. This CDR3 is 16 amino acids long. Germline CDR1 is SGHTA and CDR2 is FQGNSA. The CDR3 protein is CASSLIAGSSYNEQFF. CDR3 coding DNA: TGTGCCAGCAGCTTGATAGCGGGTAGCTCCTACAATGAGCAGTTCTTC.

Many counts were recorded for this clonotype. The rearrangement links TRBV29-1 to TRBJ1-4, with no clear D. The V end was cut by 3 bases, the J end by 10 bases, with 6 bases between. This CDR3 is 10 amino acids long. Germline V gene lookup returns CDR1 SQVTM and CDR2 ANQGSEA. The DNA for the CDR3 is TGCAGCGTTGATCTTGGAAAACTGTTTTTT. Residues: CSVDLGKLFF.

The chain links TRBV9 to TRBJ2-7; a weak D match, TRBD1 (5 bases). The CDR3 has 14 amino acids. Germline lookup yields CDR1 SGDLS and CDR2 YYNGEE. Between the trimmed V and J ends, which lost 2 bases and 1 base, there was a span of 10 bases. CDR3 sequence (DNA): TGTGCCAGCAGCGTCCGACAGTATTCCTACGAGCAGTACTTC. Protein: CASSVRQYSYEQYF.

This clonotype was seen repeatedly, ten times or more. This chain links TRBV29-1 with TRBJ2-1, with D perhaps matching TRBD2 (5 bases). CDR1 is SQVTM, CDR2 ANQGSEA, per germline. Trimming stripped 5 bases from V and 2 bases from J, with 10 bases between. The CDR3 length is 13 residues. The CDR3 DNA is TGCAGCGTTCTCAGCGGAACCTACAATGAGCAGTTCTTC. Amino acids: CSVLSGTYNEQFF.

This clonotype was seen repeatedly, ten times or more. CDR3 protein: CASSSRDLKAGELFF. CDR3 nucleotide sequence: TGTGCCAGCAGCTCCAGGGACCTAAAGGCCGGGGAGCTGTTTTTT. The rearrangement links TRBV7-9 to TRBJ2-2; D tentatively reads TRBD1 or TRBD2 (5 bases each). The V end lost 4 bases, the J end lost 6 bases, and 15 bases lay between the germline ends. Germline V gene data show CDR1 as SEHNR and CDR2 as FQNEAQ (reference sequence). There are 15 residues in the CDR3.

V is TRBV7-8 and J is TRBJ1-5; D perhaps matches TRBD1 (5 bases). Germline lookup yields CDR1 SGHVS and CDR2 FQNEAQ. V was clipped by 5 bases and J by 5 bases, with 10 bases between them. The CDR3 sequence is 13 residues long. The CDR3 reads CASSRGGDQPQHF. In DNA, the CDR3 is TGTGCCAGCAGCCGCGGGGGTGATCAGCCCCAGCATTTT.

This CDR3 is CSALTGTEQETQYF. CDR3 nucleotides: TGCAGTGCCCTGACCGGGACAGAGCAAGAGACCCAGTACTTC. This chain uses TRBV20-1 with TRBJ2-5, with 7 bases matching TRBD1. Trimming removed 6 bases from V and 2 bases from J; junction bases left unmatched: 9. CDR1 and CDR2 (germline): DFQATT, SNEGSKA (reference sequence). The CDR3 is made up of 14 amino acids.

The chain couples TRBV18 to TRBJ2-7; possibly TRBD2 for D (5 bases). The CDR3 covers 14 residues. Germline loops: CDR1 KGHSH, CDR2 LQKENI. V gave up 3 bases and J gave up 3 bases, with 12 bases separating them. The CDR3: CASSPAFGDYEQYF. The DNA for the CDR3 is TGTGCCAGCTCACCGGCCTTCGGGGACTACGAGCAGTACTTC.

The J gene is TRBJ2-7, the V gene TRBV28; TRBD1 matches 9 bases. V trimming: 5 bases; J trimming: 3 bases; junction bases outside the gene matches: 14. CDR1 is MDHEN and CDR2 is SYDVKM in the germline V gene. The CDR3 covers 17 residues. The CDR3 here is CASSEARTGGGGYEQYF. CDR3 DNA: TGTGCCAGCAGTGAGGCTCGTACAGGGGGCGGCGGCTACGAGCAGTACTTC.

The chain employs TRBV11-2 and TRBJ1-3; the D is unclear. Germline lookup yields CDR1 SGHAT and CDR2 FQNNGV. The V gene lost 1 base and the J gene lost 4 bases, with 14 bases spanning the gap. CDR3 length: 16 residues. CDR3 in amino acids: CASSLGSFRTGNTIYF. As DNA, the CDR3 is TGTGCCAGCAGCTTAGGTAGCTTTCGAACGGGAAACACCATATATTTT.

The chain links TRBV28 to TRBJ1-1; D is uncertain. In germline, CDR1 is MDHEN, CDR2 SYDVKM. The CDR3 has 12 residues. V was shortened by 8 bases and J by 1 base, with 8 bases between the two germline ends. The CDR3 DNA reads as TGTGCCAGCGTCCCGCCGAACACTGAAGCTTTCTTT. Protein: CASVPPNTEAFF. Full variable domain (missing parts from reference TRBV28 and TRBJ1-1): DVKVTQSSRYLVKRTGEKVFLECVQDMDHENMFWYRQDPGLGLRLIYFSYDVKMKEKGDIPEGYSVSREKKERFSLILESASTNQTSMYLCASVPPNTEAFFGQGTRLTVV.

CDR3 amino acids: CASSYRAPEQFF. CDR3 nucleotides: TGTGCCAGCAGTTATCGAGCGCCTGAGCAGTTCTTC. The chain uses TRBV12-3 or TRBV12-4 and TRBJ2-1; D uncertain. Trimming took off 4 bases at V and 9 bases at J, with 10 bases between the two ends. The CDR3 sequence is 12 residues long.

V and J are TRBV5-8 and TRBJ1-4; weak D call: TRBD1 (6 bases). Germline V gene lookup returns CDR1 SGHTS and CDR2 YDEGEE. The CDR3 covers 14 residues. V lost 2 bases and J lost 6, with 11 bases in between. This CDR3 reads CASSFGQGYEKLFF. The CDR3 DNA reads TGTGCCAGCAGCTTCGGCCAGGGGTATGAAAAACTGTTTTTT.

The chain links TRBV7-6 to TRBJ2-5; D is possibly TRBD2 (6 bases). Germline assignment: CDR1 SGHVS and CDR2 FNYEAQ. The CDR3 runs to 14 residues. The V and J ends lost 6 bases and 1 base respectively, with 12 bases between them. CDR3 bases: TGTGCCAGCAGTTTTAGCGGACTCCAAGAGACCCAGTACTTC. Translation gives CASSFSGLQETQYF.